Below, 10 T cell receptor beta chains from the same sample are listed, as sequenced in a study of T cells in Graves' hyperthyroidism and ophthalmopathy. RNA transcripts provided the source from which TCR beta CDR3 regions were amplified. The HTBI primer set was used in a first-round RT-PCR of the TCR CDR3. One entry per CDR3 protein results from TCRdb running MiXCR on the multiplex PCR reads. Of roughly 40,000 distinct CDR3 sequences in the sample, 40% to 65% were seen once. The specimen sequenced was blood. The receptors originated from a man in his forties with Graves' ophthalmopathy.

Turning to this clonotype: The junction and the germline gene differ at one end; a read error may be behind it. The rearrangement joins TRBV27 to TRBJ1-1; 8 bases are a match to TRBD1. The germline CDR1 and CDR2 sequences are MNHEY and SMNVEV (reference sequence). The CDR3 extends over 16 amino acids. In DNA, the CDR3 is TGTGCCAGCAGTCCGCGGACAGGGTACTCTGCCACTGGAGCTTTCTTT. It specifies CASSPRTGYSATGAFF.

V gene TRBV12-3 or TRBV12-4 combines with J gene TRBJ1-5, with no clear D. Between the trimmed V and J ends, which lost 1 base and 2 bases, there was a span of 6 bases. The CDR3 length is 14 residues. The CDR3 is CASSLVWGNQPQHF. In DNA, the CDR3 is TGTGCCAGCAGTTTAGTTTGGGGCAATCAGCCCCAGCATTTT.

This clonotype was found a few times. This chain uses TRBV20-1 with TRBJ2-7; 12 bases are shared with TRBD2. This CDR3 comprises 13 residues. V was pared by 3 bases and J by 6 bases, with 3 bases of the junction left unmatched. From germline, CDR1 is DFQATT and CDR2 SNEGSKA (reference sequence). In nucleotides, the CDR3 is TGCAGTGCTAGGTCTAGCGGGGGGGCCGAGCAGTACTTC. Translation gives CSARSSGGAEQYF.

In the case of this clonotype: Lacking the conserved final phenylalanine or tryptophan, this CDR3 likely reflects a read error. J is TRBJ2-7 and V is TRBV5-1; 11 bases match TRBD1. After removal of 8 bases from V and 5 bases from J, the junction contained 12 bases not matched to a gene. The CDR3 covers 15 residues. Germline CDR1 and CDR2: SGHRS and YFSETQ. Written as DNA, the CDR3 is TGCGCCAGGACCAAACATAGGACAGGGGGCCACGAGCAGTACCTC. This encodes CARTKHRTGGHEQYL.

The rearrangement links TRBV28 to TRBJ1-2; weak D call: TRBD1 (5 bases). This CDR3 has 15 amino acids. Germline V CDR1 and CDR2: MDHEN, SYDVKM. V dropped 5 bases and J dropped 8 bases, with 21 bases sitting between them. The CDR3 spells CASSMMRGDSSGYTF. CDR3 nucleotide sequence: TGTGCCAGCAGTATGATGCGGGGAGACAGCTCCGGCTACACCTTC.

This clonotype appeared many times. The chain couples TRBV25-1 to TRBJ2-7; 9 nucleotides line up with TRBD1. CDR1 MGHDK and CDR2 SYGVNS come from the germline V gene. The CDR3 runs to 12 residues. V lost 9 bases and J lost 7; bases outside the gene matches: 7. This CDR3 is CASGQGSKEQYF. CDR3 in DNA: TGTGCCAGTGGACAGGGGAGTAAAGAGCAGTACTTC.

J is TRBJ2-7 and V is TRBV25-1; 9 bases map to TRBD1. The CDR3 has 14 residues. Germline lookup yields CDR1 MGHDK and CDR2 SYGVNS. With 10 bases clipped from V and 4 bases from J, the junction kept 11 bases outside the gene matches. As DNA, the CDR3 is TGTGCCATTCCGGAGGACAGGGGAATATACGAGCAGTACTTC. Translation: CAIPEDRGIYEQYF.

In this sample, this clonotype turned up once. The rearrangement links TRBV2 to TRBJ2-1; weak D call: TRBD2 (6 bases). Trimming shortened V by 6 bases and J by 4 bases, and 13 bases separated the two germline ends. Germline V gives CDR1 SNHLY, CDR2 FYNNEI. This CDR3 is 14 amino acids long. The CDR3 sequence: CASRTGTSYNEQFF. Here the CDR3 DNA reads TGTGCCAGCAGAACCGGGACTTCTTACAATGAGCAGTTCTTC.

V usage is TRBV13 and J usage is TRBJ2-7; 7 bases are a match to TRBD2. CDR3 length equals 16 residues. Germline V lookup: CDR1 PRHDT, CDR2 FYEKMQ (reference sequence). CDR3 coding DNA: TGTACCCTCTCAGACATCACGGTGGGGGGGTCCTACGAGCAGTACTTC. Its translation: CTLSDITVGGSYEQYF.

As for this clonotype: One end of the junction does not line up with germline, which may come from a read error. The chain recombines TRBV7-2 with TRBJ2-7; 10 bases are a match to TRBD1. This CDR3 comprises 14 residues. Germline V gene data show CDR1 as SGHTA and CDR2 as FQGNSA. In nucleotides, the CDR3 is TGTGCCAGCAGTTATCCCGGGACAGGGGACGAACAGTACTTC. It translates to CASSYPGTGDEQYF.